The subject of this entry is one TCR beta chain. Its antigen is unknown. No quality values exist for individual bases; no much larger clone is one base distant. The sample originates from a study of cytomegalovirus exposure and HLA in healthy donors (TCRdb year 2017). About the full investigation: According to a later analysis, the 120 or so validation repertoires were produced on the same platform as the approximately 620 repertoires of the first cohort. The study aimed to test whether cataloging public T cell receptors could reveal signatures of past pathogen exposure. Along with the approximately 650-subject first cohort, a separate validation cohort of over a hundred different subjects was used. To predict cytomegalovirus infection status, the study combined high-throughput TCR immunosequencing, statistical association of individual TCRs with disease status, and machine learning.

The library was prepared using the immunoSEQ multiplex PCR assay. On the authors' methods: A statistical classification framework was developed to diagnose cytomegalovirus status using the catalog of TCR beta chain sequences. TCRdb carries this immuneACCESS record with in-frame sequences only. Its versions omit some clonotypes, under half of them owing to an unresolved V gene in the studies checked, with the rest unexplained. The V and J calls and clone size are taken from that table; D and trimming were inferred from the DNA. Recorded for this sample are 100,000 to 150,000 clones; 85% to 95% of them occurred a single time. Together, the top ten hold roughly 1.2% of the sample. The donors were included in the validation cohort of 130 or so subjects, a group kept apart from the 666-subject first cohort. The CDR3 measures 14 amino acids from cysteine to phenylalanine. Solely the CDR3 DNA is kept, with 42 bases framed from the first base. As encoded in the germline V gene, CDR1 is LGHNT while CDR2 is FRNRAP. The germline V and J ends show losses of 6 bases and 6 bases respectively, and no gene match explains 8 bases of the junction.

Beyond this particular receptor, the publication reports: The study listed 164 TCR beta chains as associated with cytomegalovirus. The authors suggested that the approach could potentially be generalized to other disease states and immunological phenotypes. In vitro tests confirmed that three of the cytomegalovirus-associated TCR beta chains recognize cytomegalovirus antigens. In both the original and validation cohorts, the classifier was reported to diagnose cytomegalovirus status with high specificity and sensitivity. A later analysis found that TCRs clustered in the first cohort also tended to co-occur in the 120 validation repertoires, with roughly 95% of cluster scores above 0. Most TCR sequences were observed very rarely across donors, whereas some public TCRs were present in many individuals. A later analysis lacked HLA typing for the validation cohort, so it scored co-occurrence in that cohort across all 120 or so repertoires.

The chain is made from TRBV12-5 and TRBJ1-2; TRBD1 matches 9 bases in the middle. This TCR derives from a woman between 18 and 29 years old in good health and CMV-seronegative. The sequencing input was PBMCs. The CDR3 amino acid sequence is: CASGLVDRGDGYTF. The sequenced DNA is TGTGCTAGTGGCCTGGTCGACAGGGGGGATGGCTACACCTTC.